This T cell receptor beta chain was documented in a study of T-cell reconstitution after alpha-beta-depleted transplantation in children. Study-wide results and caveats: At the one-year point after transplant, T-cell counts and TCRbeta diversity were found to come mostly from T cells that had been newly produced. TCRbeta diversity was high at day 60 in some patients (a result of surviving recipient T cells and thymic progenitors). About two months after transplant, alpha-beta T cells reportedly came from several hundred expanded graft clones.

Worth noting for this clonotype: Its specificity is unknown.

CDR3 length: 16 amino acids. Germline CDR1 SGHKS, CDR2 YYEKEE (reference sequence). V was shortened by 4 bases and J by 0 bases, with 16 bases between the two germline ends. Preparation of the TCRbeta library involved a method that used unique molecular identifiers. Via MiXCR, TCRdb re-called the PCR reads, giving one row per CDR3 protein. The sample records around 580,000 distinct CDR3 sequences, roughly a quarter being singletons. The source material was PBMCs, sampled before TCRalphabeta/CD19-depleted stem cell transplant. This TCR was recovered from a boy under two years old with Wiskott-Aldrich syndrome, due to receive a stem cell transplant. The V call is TRBV5-5, the J call TRBJ1-2; tentative D call: TRBD1 (5 bases). In DNA form, the CDR3 reads TGTGCCAGCAGCCCTCAGGGTAGAAGAGCTAACTATGGCTACACCTTC. Amino acids: CASSPQGRRANYGYTF.